Following are 26 T cell receptor beta chains from one sample sequenced in a study of T cells in Graves' hyperthyroidism and ophthalmopathy. Regions amplified from RNA transcripts were the TCR beta CDR3 regions. Researchers ran a first-round RT-PCR on the TCR CDR3 using the HTBI primer set. TCRdb re-called the multiplex PCR reads with MiXCR, one entry per CDR3 protein. The sample lists more than 650,000 distinct CDR3 sequences; less than 15% were seen once. Sequenced material: blood. The receptors were sampled from a woman between 18 and 30 years old with Graves' hyperthyroidism.

This clonotype has at least ten counts. The chain is built from TRBV27 and TRBJ1-2; 8 bases are a match to TRBD1. V lost 0 bases to trimming and J lost 4 bases; unmatched junction nucleotides: 4. Germline V gives CDR1 MNHEY, CDR2 SMNVEV (reference sequence). This CDR3 is built from 15 residues. The CDR3 here is CASSLSGTGTYGYTF. CDR3 in DNA: TGTGCCAGCAGTTTATCGGGGACAGGTACCTATGGCTACACCTTC.

On this clonotype itself: A clone one base away is much larger, so this may be a read error. This sequence joins TRBV29-1 and TRBJ2-7, with TRBD2 matching 8 bases. V lost 1 base to trimming and J lost 5 bases; unmatched junction nucleotides: 10. CDR3 length equals 15 residues. CDR1 and CDR2 from the germline V gene are SQVTM and ANQGSEA. The CDR3 nucleotides are TGCAGCGTTGAAGGGCGGGGGGCCACCTCGGACGAGCAGTACTTC. It yields the protein CSVEGRGATSDEQYF.

This clonotype was detected ten times or more. The chain recombines TRBV5-1 with TRBJ1-5, with D maybe TRBD1 (6 bases). CDR3 size: 14 residues. Germline V gives CDR1 SGHRS, CDR2 YFSETQ. V was cut by 3 bases and J by 4 bases, with 11 bases left in between. The CDR3 spells CASSSGTPNQPQHF. In nucleotides, the CDR3 is TGCGCCAGCAGCTCCGGGACACCGAATCAGCCCCAGCATTTT.

This clonotype has just a few counts. This sequence joins TRBV20-1 and TRBJ2-5, with 8 nucleotides matching TRBD2. Germline V CDR1 and CDR2: DFQATT, SNEGSKA (reference sequence). The CDR3 spans 13 residues. J was trimmed by 5 bases and V by 0 bases; bases with no gene match: 2. CDR3 loop: CSARDSGKETQYF. The CDR3 DNA sequence: TGCAGTGCTAGAGATAGCGGGAAGGAGACCCAGTACTTC.

This clonotype was recorded many times. One end of the junction varies from germline; a read error may be responsible. This chain links TRBV11-2 with TRBJ2-2; 9 positions match TRBD2. CDR1 and CDR2 (germline): SGHAT, FQNNGV. CDR3 length equals 18 residues. This CDR3 is CASSSRGLANTNTGELFF. The CDR3 region has the DNA TGCGCCAGCAGCTCCCGAGGACTAGCGAACACGAACACCGGGGAGCTGTTTTTT.

The table lists this clonotype with a few counts. An end of the junction differs from the germline gene, which may be a read error. CDR3 loop: CAGSLAGMVRGEQFF. DNA of the CDR3: TGTGCCGGCAGCTTAGCGGGGATGGTGCGGGGGGAGCAGTTCTTC. This rearrangement joins TRBV7-2 to TRBJ2-1; 8 bases map to TRBD2. Germline assignment: CDR1 SGHTA and CDR2 FQGNSA. CDR3 length: 15 amino acids.

This clonotype occurred many times. This chain uses TRBV7-2 with TRBJ2-1; 9 bases align to TRBD2. V gave up 1 base and J gave up 6 bases; unmatched junction bases: 13. Germline V CDR1 and CDR2: SGHTA, FQGNSA. This CDR3 spans 18 amino acids. CDR3 in amino acids: CASSLDGGRVVGANEQFF. The DNA of the CDR3 is TGTGCCAGCAGCTTAGACGGCGGGAGGGTGGTCGGGGCCAATGAGCAGTTCTTC.

The table lists this clonotype with many counts. V is TRBV27 and J is TRBJ2-7, with TRBD2 identical over 15 bases. The CDR3 has 22 amino acids. Trimming at V came to 6 bases and at J to 0 bases, leaving 21 bases not matched to a gene. Germline V CDR1 and CDR2: MNHEY, SMNVEV (reference sequence). CDR3 amino acids: CASSGWGDTGLAGGTSSYEQYF. The CDR3 DNA sequence: TGTGCCAGCAGCGGTTGGGGGGATACGGGACTAGCGGGAGGAACCAGCTCCTACGAGCAGTACTTC.

The chain couples TRBV29-1 to TRBJ2-1; 13 bases fit TRBD2. With 6 bases clipped from V and 2 bases from J, the junction kept 4 bases outside the gene matches. In germline, CDR1 is SQVTM, CDR2 ANQGSEA. The CDR3 has 15 amino acids. This chain's CDR3 is CSVGTSGTTYNEQFF. For the CDR3, the DNA is TGCAGCGTCGGGACTAGCGGGACCACCTACAATGAGCAGTTCTTC.

This clonotype was counted many times. The chain combines TRBV28 with TRBJ2-1; 9 positions agree with TRBD1. Trimming at V came to 2 bases and at J to 9 bases, leaving 14 bases not matched to a gene. The CDR3 totals 17 residues. The germline gives CDR1 MDHEN, CDR2 SYDVKM. The CDR3 here is CASSLLLRQGVDSEQFF. DNA for the CDR3: TGTGCCAGCAGTTTACTTCTACGACAGGGGGTTGACAGTGAGCAGTTCTTC.

The rearrangement uses TRBV27 and TRBJ1-4; D is ambiguous. V was trimmed by 6 bases and J by 1 base, leaving 9 bases between them. Germline CDR1 is MNHEY and CDR2 is SMNVEV (reference sequence). The CDR3 length is 14 residues. The CDR3 region is CASSYRVTNEKLFF. DNA for the CDR3: TGTGCCAGCAGCTACAGAGTAACTAATGAAAAACTGTTTTTT.

The chain couples TRBV12-3 or TRBV12-4 to TRBJ2-4, with TRBD2 identical over 8 bases. The CDR3 contains 17 residues. Trimming took 5 bases from V and 8 from J; bases not matched to a gene: 17. The chain's CDR3 is CASSQSPGGLARHIQYF. The CDR3 nucleotides read TGTGCCAGCAGTCAAAGCCCCGGAGGACTAGCTAGGCACATTCAGTACTTC.

In its sample, this clonotype was seen many times. The CDR3 sequence is CASSLARSRGETQYF. The CDR3, as DNA: TGTGCCAGCAGCTTAGCGCGGTCGAGGGGGGAGACCCAGTACTTC. The V call is TRBV7-2, the J call TRBJ2-5, with D possibly being TRBD1 (6 bases). The CDR3 sequence is 15 residues long. V was pared by 0 bases and J by 5 bases, with 13 bases between. The germline V gene encodes CDR1 SGHTA and CDR2 FQGNSA.

This clonotype has a count of ten or more. The J gene is TRBJ2-7, the V gene TRBV30, with D tentatively TRBD2 (7 bases). V was shortened by 0 bases and J by 6 bases, with 21 bases between the two germline ends. This CDR3 has 16 amino acids. Germline lookup yields CDR1 GTSNPN and CDR2 SVGIG (reference sequence). Here the CDR3 DNA reads TGTGCCTGGAGTGTACTGGCCCGAACTAGGGGGGGCGAGCAGTACTTC. Its translation is CAWSVLARTRGGEQYF. The full variable domain, rest sourced from reference TRBV30 and TRBJ2-7, is SQTIHQWPATLVQPVGSPLSLECTVEGTSNPNLYWYRQAAGRGLQLLFYSVGIGQISSEVPQNLSASRPQDRQFILSSKKLLLSDSGFYLCAWSVLARTRGGEQYFGPGTRLTVT.

This clonotype was observed a handful of times. The V and J genes are TRBV9 and TRBJ1-6, with TRBD1 identical over 7 bases. V lost 5 bases and J lost 10; bases outside the gene matches: 9. Germline CDR1 SGDLS, CDR2 YYNGEE. CDR3 size: 14 residues. Written as DNA, the CDR3 is TGTGCCAGCAGTTTAGGGGGCGCGGGGTCACCCCTCCACTTT. This encodes CASSLGGAGSPLHF.

This clonotype was counted only a few times. This chain links TRBV20-1 with TRBJ1-4; unclear D gene. Germline-derived CDR1 and CDR2 are DFQATT and SNEGSKA (reference sequence). V lost 7 bases and J 5 bases, leaving 8 bases between the germline ends. There are 11 residues in the CDR3. The CDR3 DNA follows: TGCAGTGTCCCGGGGAATGAAAAACTGTTTTTT. This codes for CSVPGNEKLFF.

This clonotype showed up many times. This rearrangement joins TRBV27 to TRBJ1-2; no clear D. The CDR3 contains 13 residues. V was cut by 8 bases and J by 2 bases, with 12 bases left in between. Looked up from germline, CDR1 is MNHEY and CDR2 is SMNVEV (reference sequence). The CDR3 loop is CASRRGRNYGYTF. In nucleotides, the CDR3 is TGTGCCAGCCGGAGAGGGCGGAACTATGGCTACACCTTC.

As to this clonotype: With a much larger clone just one base away, this may be a read error. This CDR3 is missing its conserved last phenylalanine or tryptophan, likely due to a read error. V is TRBV30 and J is TRBJ2-2; 9 bases fit TRBD1. From germline, CDR1 is GTSNPN and CDR2 SVGIG (reference sequence). V was pared by 8 bases and J by 4 bases, with 5 bases of the junction left unmatched. The CDR3 extends over 13 amino acids. This CDR3 is CAKGTGTTGELFL. CDR3 nucleotide sequence: TGTGCCAAGGGGACAGGGACCACCGGGGAGCTGTTTCTT.

This clonotype was recorded a few times. V usage is TRBV7-9 and J usage is TRBJ1-2; the D is unclear. This CDR3 comprises 11 residues. With 8 bases removed from V and 8 bases from J, the gap between germline ends came to 12 bases. Germline V gene lookup returns CDR1 SEHNR and CDR2 FQNEAQ (reference sequence). The CDR3 loop reads CASGPGGGYTF. The CDR3 DNA reads TGTGCCAGCGGCCCTGGAGGCGGCTACACCTTC.

The chain combines TRBV3-1 with TRBJ1-6, with no clear D. The length of the CDR3 is 18 residues. Per germline, CDR1 LGHDT and CDR2 YNNKEL (reference sequence). Deletions cut 3 bases from V and 0 bases from J, with 15 bases between. The CDR3 region has the DNA TGTGCCAGCAGCCAGGGTGGCGGAGGGAGCTCCTATAATTCACCCCTCCACTTT. The encoded protein is CASSQGGGGSSYNSPLHF.

As for this clonotype: Its ends do not fully match the called genes, so a read error is possible. V is TRBV12-3 or TRBV12-4 and J is TRBJ2-5, with D maybe TRBD1 (6 bases). This CDR3 is 14 amino acids long. CDR3 sequence (DNA): TGTGCCAGCAGTTTAGGTACAGGGCAAGGGACCCAGTACTTC. This codes for CASSLGTGQGTQYF.

This clonotype has only a few counts. This chain joins TRBV12-3 or TRBV12-4 and TRBJ1-5; D uncertain. V was cut by 4 bases and J by 4 bases, with 11 bases left in between. This CDR3 spans 14 amino acids. The DNA for the CDR3 is TGTGCCAGCAGTTCCATCGGAATAAATCAGCCCCAGCATTTT. Encoded protein: CASSSIGINQPQHF.

The table lists this clonotype with many counts. The J gene is TRBJ2-5, the V gene TRBV2, with D unclear. The V end was cut by 7 bases, the J end by 4 bases, with 19 bases between. The CDR3 sequence is 15 residues long. CDR1 is SNHLY and CDR2 is FYNNEI in the germline V gene. In DNA form, the CDR3 reads TGTGCCAGCATGGGGTCCTCCGACCCATCAGAGACCCAGTACTTC. It yields the protein CASMGSSDPSETQYF.

V and J are TRBV7-6 and TRBJ2-2; D unclear. CDR3 length equals 13 residues. V dropped 5 bases and J dropped 6 bases, with 10 bases sitting between them. Germline V gene lookup returns CDR1 SGHVS and CDR2 FNYEAQ. The CDR3 DNA reads TGTGCCAGCAGCCAACCCTCAGCCGGGGAGCTGTTTTTT. Translating it yields CASSQPSAGELFF. Based on the CDR3 plus reference TRBV7-6 and TRBJ2-2, the full variable domain is GAGVSQSPRYKVTKRGQDVALRCDPISGHVSLYWYRQALGQGPEFLTYFNYEAQQDKSGLPNDRFSAERPEGSISTLTIQRTEQRDSAMYRCASSQPSAGELFFGEGSRLTVL.

This clonotype was picked up a small number of times. At one end the junction does not follow the germline gene, possibly because of a read error. The chain uses TRBV7-2 and TRBJ2-1; possibly TRBD2 for D (6 bases). This CDR3 region has 14 residues. CDR1 and CDR2 from the germline V gene are SGHTA and FQGNSA. CDR3 region: CASTLARELGEQFF. In DNA form, the CDR3 reads TGTGCCAGCACCTTAGCTCGGGAGTTAGGTGAGCAGTTCTTC.

Note on this clonotype: A much larger clone is a single base away; this may be a read error. The V call is TRBV3-1, the J call TRBJ2-5; D perhaps matches TRBD1 (6 bases). TRBJ2-1 matches the DNA end more closely, so the J call is doubtful. This CDR3 is built from 14 residues. Looked up from germline, CDR1 is LGHDT and CDR2 is YNNKEL (reference sequence). The CDR3 nucleotides read TGTGCCAGCAGGCGCACAGGGCCAGGAGAGACCCAGTTCTTC. Translation gives CASRRTGPGETQFF.